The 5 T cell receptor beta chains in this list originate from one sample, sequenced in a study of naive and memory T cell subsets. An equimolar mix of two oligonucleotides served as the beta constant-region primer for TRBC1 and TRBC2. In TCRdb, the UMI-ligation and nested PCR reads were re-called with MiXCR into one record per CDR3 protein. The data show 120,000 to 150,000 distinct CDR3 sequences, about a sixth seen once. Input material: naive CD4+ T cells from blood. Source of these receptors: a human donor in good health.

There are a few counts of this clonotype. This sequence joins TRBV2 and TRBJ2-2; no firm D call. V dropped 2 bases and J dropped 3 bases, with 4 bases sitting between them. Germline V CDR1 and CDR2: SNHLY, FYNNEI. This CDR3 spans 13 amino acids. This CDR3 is CASSEQDTGELFF. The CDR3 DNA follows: TGTGCCAGCAGTGAACAGGACACCGGGGAGCTGTTTTTT.

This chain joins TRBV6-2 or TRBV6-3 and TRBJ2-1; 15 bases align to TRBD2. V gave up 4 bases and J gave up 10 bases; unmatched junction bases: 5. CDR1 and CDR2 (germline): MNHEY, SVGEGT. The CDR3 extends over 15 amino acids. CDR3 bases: TGTGCCAGCAGTTCCGGGACTAGCGGGAGGCGGGAGCAGTTCTTC. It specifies CASSSGTSGRREQFF.

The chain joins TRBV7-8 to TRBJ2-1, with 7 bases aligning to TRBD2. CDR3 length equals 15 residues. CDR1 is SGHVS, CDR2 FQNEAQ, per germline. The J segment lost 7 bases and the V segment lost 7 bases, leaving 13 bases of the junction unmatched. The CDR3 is CASKGASGNRNEQFF. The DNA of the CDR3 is TGTGCCAGCAAGGGCGCAAGCGGGAATCGGAATGAGCAGTTCTTC.

Here the CDR3 reads CASSLVGILYEQYF. CDR3 in DNA: TGTGCCAGCAGTTTGGTAGGGATACTCTACGAGCAGTACTTC. The chain couples TRBV28 to TRBJ2-7; no clear D gene. The germline gives CDR1 MDHEN, CDR2 SYDVKM. CDR3 length: 14 amino acids. Trimming took off 3 bases at V and 3 bases at J, with 12 bases between the two ends.

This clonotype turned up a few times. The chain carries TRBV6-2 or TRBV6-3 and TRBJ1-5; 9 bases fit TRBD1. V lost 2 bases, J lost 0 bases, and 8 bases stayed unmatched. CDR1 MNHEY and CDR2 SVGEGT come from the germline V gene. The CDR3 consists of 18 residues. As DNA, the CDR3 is TGTGCCAGCAGTTACGGGACAGGGCGACCCTATAGCAATCAGCCCCAGCATTTT. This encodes CASSYGTGRPYSNQPQHF.